This T cell receptor (beta chain) is drawn from a study of blood T cell repertoires in COVID-19. Study details: Material from acute and convalescent COVID-19 was sourced from the United States, Italy and Spain. The cDNA or gDNA used as material had been derived from T cells, B-cell-depleted T cells, or PBMCs.

As originally analysed: Amplification of reference gene primers provided the estimated nucleated cell counts. The table came from immunoSEQ multiplex PCR; TCRdb's copy has only in-frame clones and leaves some out. D and trimming come from the DNA, and the V and J calls and clone size come from that table. Of about 46,000 clones in the sample, more than 70% are singletons; the top ten hold approximately 6.9%. V shed 0 bases and J 3 bases; nucleotides not matched to a gene: 5. CDR1 SGHKS and CDR2 YYEKEE come from the germline V gene (reference sequence). The CDR3 loop spans 15 amino acids. This clone has only one observation.

This TCR was sampled from a man aged 55-75 years with acute or convalescent COVID-19. The sequencing input was peripheral blood. This chain connects TRBV5-5 to TRBJ1-1; 7 bases fit TRBD1. The CDR3 region is CASSLGPGGHTEAFF. As DNA, the CDR3 is TGTGCCAGCAGCTTGGGACCAGGGGGACACACTGAAGCTTTCTTT.